This T cell receptor (beta chain) is drawn from a study of blood T cell repertoires in COVID-19. About the research overall: Both acute and convalescent COVID-19 samples were obtained from the United States, Italy and Spain.

Sequencing used immunoSEQ multiplex PCR; TCRdb keeps in-frame clones, though not all of them. The sample lists approximately 300,000 clones; around nine tenths were seen once. Cohorts were determined from participant-reported clinical history. Material: PBMCs or T cells enriched from blood (not recorded which). This TCR was sampled from a woman in her twenties or thirties who had recovered from COVID-19.

The CDR3 here is CASSQILQGAYEQYF. As DNA, the CDR3 is TGTGCCAGCAGCCAAATTCTTCAGGGTGCCTACGAGCAGTACTTC. The chain has TRBV14 and TRBJ2-7, with D tentatively TRBD1 (5 bases). V lost 2 bases and J 2 bases, leaving 13 bases between the germline ends. Per germline, CDR1 SGHDN and CDR2 FVKESK. This CDR3 is 15 amino acids long.